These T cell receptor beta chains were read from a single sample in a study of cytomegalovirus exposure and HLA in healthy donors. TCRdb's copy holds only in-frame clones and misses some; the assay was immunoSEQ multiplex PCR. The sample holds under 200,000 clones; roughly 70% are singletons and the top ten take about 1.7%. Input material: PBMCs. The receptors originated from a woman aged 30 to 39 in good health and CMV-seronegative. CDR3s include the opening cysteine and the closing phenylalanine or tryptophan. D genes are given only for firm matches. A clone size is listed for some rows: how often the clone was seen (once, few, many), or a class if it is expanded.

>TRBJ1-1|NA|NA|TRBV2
TGTGCCAGCAGCCAAACAAGGAGCACTGAAGCTTTCTTT
CASSQTRSTEAFF
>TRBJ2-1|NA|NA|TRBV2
TGTGCCAGCAGTGAATCCCACTTCCACGGGGAGTTCTTC
CASSESHFHGEFF
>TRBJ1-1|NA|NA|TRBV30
TGTGCCTGGAGTCATTGGGCAGTGAACACTGAAGCTTTCTTT
CAWSHWAVNTEAFF
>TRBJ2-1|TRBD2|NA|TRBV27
TGTGCCAGCATCCAATCGGCTAGCGGGATGGGTGAGCAGTTCTTC
CASIQSASGMGEQFF
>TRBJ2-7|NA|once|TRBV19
TGTGCCAGTACCGGACGGGGGGCCCTCTCCTACGAGCAGTACTTC
CASTGRGALSYEQYF
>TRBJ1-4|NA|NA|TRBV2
TGTGCCAGCAGCCTACAGGGAAGGAGTGAAAAACTGTTTTTT
CASSLQGRSEKLFF
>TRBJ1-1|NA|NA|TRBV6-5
TGTGCCAGCAGTCTCGGGAGGGGCACTGAAGCTTTCTTT
CASSLGRGTEAFF
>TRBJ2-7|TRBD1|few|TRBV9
TGTGCCAGCAGCGCCGGGACAGTCTACGAGCAGTACTTC
CASSAGTVYEQYF
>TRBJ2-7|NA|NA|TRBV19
TGTGCCAGTAGTATTACAGGGATCTACGAGCAGTACTTC
CASSITGIYEQYF
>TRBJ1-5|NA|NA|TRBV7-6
TGTGCCAGCAGCCCTAGCGACGGGGGGAATCAGCCCCAGCATTTT
CASSPSDGGNQPQHF
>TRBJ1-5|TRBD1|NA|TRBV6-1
TGTGCCAGCAGTGACCGACAGGGGGGTCAGCCCCAGCATTTT
CASSDRQGGQPQHF
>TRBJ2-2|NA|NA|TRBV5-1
TGCGCCAGCAGGGAGGGCGGGGAGCTGTTTTTT
CASREGGELFF
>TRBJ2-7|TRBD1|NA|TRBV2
TGTGCCAGCCGATTGCGGGGACAGGGGAGGACCTACGAGCAGTACTTC
CASRLRGQGRTYEQYF
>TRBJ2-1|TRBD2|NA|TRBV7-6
TGTGCCAGCAGCTTAGCCGGGGGACTAGCGGGTTCGAGCTCCTACAATGAGCAGTTCTTC
CASSLAGGLAGSSSYNEQFF
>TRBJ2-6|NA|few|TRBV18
TGTGCCAGCTCCCTCTCCCCCCGGGGATCTGGGGCCAACGTCCTGACTTTC
CASSLSPRGSGANVLTF
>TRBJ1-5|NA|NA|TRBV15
TGTGCCACCAGCAGAGAAATGGGGAGAAATCAGCCCCAGCATTTT
CATSREMGRNQPQHF
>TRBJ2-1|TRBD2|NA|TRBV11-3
TGTGCCAGCAGCTTAGCTAGCGGGAGGGCGGACAATGAGCAGTTCTTC
CASSLASGRADNEQFF
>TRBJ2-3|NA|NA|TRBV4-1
TGCGCCAGCAGACCCGTCGCGGGCACAGATACGCAGTATTTT
CASRPVAGTDTQYF
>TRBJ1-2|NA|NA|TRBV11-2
TGTGCCAGCAGCCGACAGGACGCGGTCTATGGCTACACCTTC
CASSRQDAVYGYTF
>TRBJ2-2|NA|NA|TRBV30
TGTGCCTGGAGTGTAGAACAGAACACCGGGGAGCTGTTTTTT
CAWSVEQNTGELFF
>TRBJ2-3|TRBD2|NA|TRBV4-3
TGCGCCAGCAGCCAAGAGGGACTAGCGGGAGGTCCAGATACGCAGTATTTT
CASSQEGLAGGPDTQYF
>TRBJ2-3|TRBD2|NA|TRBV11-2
TGTGCCAGCAGCTCCACTAGCGGGGGAGATACGCAGTATTTT
CASSSTSGGDTQYF